Shown below are 6 T cell receptor beta chains from a single sample sequenced in a study of low-dose radiotherapy and immunotherapy resistance in tumors. TRAV- and TRBV-specific primers primed first-strand cDNA, covering alpha and beta chains. PCR amplification of the TCRs was performed with Phusion for 20 to 25 PCR cycles, and it relied on a constant-region primer together with a V-primer adapter. TCRdb itself ran the reads through MiXCR, one entry per CDR3 protein. The sample records about 11,000 distinct CDR3 sequences, approximately 55% being singletons. The receptors here all came from a human donor with advanced metastatic prostate, ovarian, gallbladder or colorectal cancer (not recorded which). This table probably holds off-target reads from a library built for another chain.

CDR3 nucleotide sequence: TGCAGTGCTCGCAGCGGGGGGGCCGCCGGGGAGCTGTTTTTT. It encodes CSARSGGAAGELFF. This chain links TRBV20-1 with TRBJ2-2; TRBD2 matches at 10 bases. The V gene end was trimmed by 5 bases and the J gene end by 6 bases; junction bases not matched to a gene: 6. This CDR3 has 14 amino acids. The V gene's germline CDR1 is DFQATT and CDR2 SNEGSKA (reference sequence).

This chain uses TRBV6-8 with TRBJ1-1; D gene unclear. CDR3 size: 12 residues. Germline CDR1 is MNHGY and CDR2 is SAAAGT. Trimming shortened V by 5 bases and J by 6 bases, and 10 bases separated the two germline ends. The CDR3 DNA follows: TGTGCCAGCAGTCCCCGGGGTTCTGAAGCTTTCTTT. This sequence encodes CASSPRGSEAFF.

The rearrangement links TRBV5-8 to TRBJ2-5; TRBD1 aligns across 9 bases. The CDR3 runs to 14 residues. Looked up from germline, CDR1 is SGHTS and CDR2 is YDEGEE. The V gene end was trimmed by 4 bases and the J gene end by 5 bases; junction bases not matched to a gene: 6. CDR3 bases: TGTGCCAGCAGCATAGGACAGGGGAAGGAGACCCAGTACTTC. Translation gives CASSIGQGKETQYF. The full variable domain, completed using reference TRBV5-8 and TRBJ2-5, is EAGVTQSPTHLIKTRGQQATLRCSPISGHTSVYWYQQALGLGLQFLLWYDEGEERNRGNFPPRFSGRQFPNYSSELNVNALELEDSALYLCASSIGQGKETQYFGPGTRLLVL.

This chain connects TRBV20-1 to TRBJ2-1, with TRBD2 matching over 10 bases. The CDR3 runs to 14 residues. The trim removed 3 bases at V and 3 bases at J, leaving 2 bases unmatched. Looked up from germline, CDR1 is DFQATT and CDR2 is SNEGSKA (reference sequence). DNA of the CDR3: TGCAGTGCTAGGCCTAGCGGGAGCTACAATGAGCAGTTCTTC. Protein sequence: CSARPSGSYNEQFF.

J is TRBJ2-3 and V is TRBV29-1; D is undetermined. The CDR3 consists of 13 residues. Trimming left V 7 bases short and J 3 bases short, with 14 bases between. Germline CDR1 SQVTM, CDR2 ANQGSEA. Here the CDR3 DNA reads TGCAGCGCTTGCCCCAAACCAACAGATACGCAGTATTTT. Its translation: CSACPKPTDTQYF.

The V call is TRBV11-1, the J call TRBJ1-1, with TRBD1 matching 7 bases. Germline CDR1 SGHAT, CDR2 FQDESV (reference sequence). Trimming at V came to 8 bases and at J to 3 bases, leaving 9 bases not matched to a gene. The CDR3 sequence is 14 residues long. As DNA, the CDR3 is TGTGCCAGCGGACCTTCTGACAGGGACACTGAAGCTTTCTTT. Translation gives CASGPSDRDTEAFF.